The 18 T cell receptor beta chains listed next were all sequenced from one sample in a study of T cells in Graves' hyperthyroidism and ophthalmopathy. TCR beta CDR3 regions were amplified from RNA. HTBI primers were the set used in a first-round RT-PCR of the TCR CDR3. TCRdb itself ran the multiplex PCR reads through MiXCR, one entry per CDR3 protein. The data show 540,000 or so distinct CDR3 sequences, under 60% seen once. Sequencing was performed on peripheral blood or thyroid tissue (not recorded which). Receptors were obtained from an adult woman with Graves' disease, either hyperthyroidism or ophthalmopathy (not recorded which).

This clonotype was detected many times. The V call is TRBV29-1, the J call TRBJ2-5, with 16 bases fitting TRBD2. Trimming removed 6 bases from V and 9 bases from J; junction bases left unmatched: 7. This CDR3 is built from 14 residues. Germline CDR1 reads SQVTM; CDR2 reads ANQGSEA. The CDR3 reads CSVGLAGGHRAQYF. The CDR3 DNA reads as TGCAGCGTGGGACTAGCGGGAGGGCACCGGGCCCAGTACTTC.

The rearrangement links TRBV7-6 to TRBJ2-7; unclear D gene. V dropped 1 base and J dropped 6 bases, with 7 bases sitting between them. The CDR3 runs to 12 residues. CDR1 is SGHVS and CDR2 is FNYEAQ in the germline V gene. The CDR3 region has the DNA TGTGCCAGCAGCTTAGTCGTGGGCGAGCAGTACTTC. It yields the protein CASSLVVGEQYF. Using reference TRBV7-6 and TRBJ2-7 for the parts outside the CDR3, the full variable domain is GAGVSQSPRYKVTKRGQDVALRCDPISGHVSLYWYRQALGQGPEFLTYFNYEAQQDKSGLPNDRFSAERPEGSISTLTIQRTEQRDSAMYRCASSLVVGEQYFGPGTRLTVT.

The chain carries TRBV2 and TRBJ1-6, with D maybe TRBD1 (5 bases). Trimming left V 5 bases short and J 2 bases short, with 10 bases between. The germline CDR1 and CDR2 sequences are SNHLY and FYNNEI. The CDR3 contains 15 residues. CDR3 amino acids: CASSRDGPYNSPLHF. The CDR3 DNA follows: TGTGCCAGCAGTCGGGACGGCCCCTATAATTCACCCCTCCACTTT.

DNA for the CDR3: TGTGCCAGCAGCTTAGATATTGGTGGCTACACCTTC. This encodes CASSLDIGGYTF. V and J are TRBV7-9 and TRBJ1-2; D gene unclear. Germline V CDR1 and CDR2: SEHNR, FQNEAQ (reference sequence). CDR3 size: 12 residues. V was clipped by 1 base and J by 7 bases, with 7 bases between them.

This clonotype was observed at least ten times. V and J are TRBV19 and TRBJ2-2; 9 bases are shared with TRBD1. V shed 4 bases, J shed 6 bases, and the junction held 9 bases outside the gene matches. This CDR3 region has 16 residues. Per the germline V gene, CDR1 is LNHDA and CDR2 is SQIVND (reference sequence). The CDR3 region is CASSTGTGWSPGELFF. Here the CDR3 DNA reads TGTGCCAGTAGTACCGGGACAGGGTGGAGTCCCGGGGAGCTGTTTTTT.

This clonotype was detected ten times or more. The J gene is TRBJ2-7, the V gene TRBV20-1; possibly TRBD2 for D (6 bases). This CDR3 region has 12 residues. Trimming removed 0 bases from V and 4 bases from J, with 7 bases in between. In germline, CDR1 is DFQATT, CDR2 SNEGSKA (reference sequence). The CDR3 loop reads CSARDGGYEQYF. The CDR3 DNA sequence: TGCAGTGCTAGAGATGGGGGGTACGAGCAGTACTTC.

This clonotype has more than one count but fewer than ten. The V and J genes are TRBV2 and TRBJ2-7; D is undetermined. The germline CDR1 and CDR2 sequences are SNHLY and FYNNEI. The length of the CDR3 is 10 residues. Between the trimmed V and J ends, which lost 8 bases and 5 bases, there was a span of 7 bases. The CDR3 loop is CASHIHEQYF. In DNA, the CDR3 is TGTGCCAGCCACATCCACGAGCAGTACTTC.

A few counts support this clonotype. A much larger clone is a single base away; this may be a read error. The chain carries TRBV10-3 and TRBJ1-1, with D possibly being TRBD1 (6 bases). Germline V CDR1 and CDR2: ENHRY, SYGVKD. The CDR3 covers 15 residues. The CDR3 spells CASRRQASANAEAFF. The CDR3 nucleotides read TGTGCCTCCCGGAGACAGGCGTCCGCGAACGCTGAAGCTTTCTTT.

This clonotype came up a few times. This chain links TRBV11-3 with TRBJ2-2; D is undetermined. This CDR3 contains 13 residues. Germline loops: CDR1 SGHNT, CDR2 YENEEA. Trimming pared 2 bases from V and 4 bases from J, leaving 5 bases between. The CDR3 nucleotides read TGTGCCAGCAGCTTACTTCGCACCGGGGAGCTGTTTTTT. It yields the protein CASSLLRTGELFF.

The V gene is TRBV9, the J gene TRBJ2-5; D gene ambiguous. The CDR3 loop spans 13 amino acids. V was trimmed by 7 bases and J by 2 bases, leaving 12 bases between them. CDR1 SGDLS and CDR2 YYNGEE come from the germline V gene. CDR3 sequence reads: CASDSSEQETQYF. In DNA, the CDR3 is TGTGCCAGCGACTCTAGTGAACAAGAGACCCAGTACTTC.

The chain joins TRBV24-1 to TRBJ1-1, with no clear D. Germline V CDR1 and CDR2: KGHDR, SFDVKD. This CDR3 region has 11 residues. With 7 bases removed from V and 10 bases from J, the gap between germline ends came to 12 bases. This CDR3 reads CATRRGDRAFF. CDR3 bases: TGTGCCACCAGACGCGGAGATCGAGCTTTCTTT.

This chain links TRBV7-9 with TRBJ1-4; D is possibly TRBD1 (6 bases). V gave up 5 bases and J gave up 6 bases, with 22 bases separating them. The germline V gene encodes CDR1 SEHNR and CDR2 FQNEAQ (reference sequence). CDR3 length equals 17 residues. The CDR3 reads CASSGELGGGPYEKLFF. The CDR3 DNA reads as TGTGCCAGCAGCGGAGAACTAGGAGGGGGTCCCTATGAAAAACTGTTTTTT.

In the case of this clonotype: This is likely a read error, given that the CDR3 carries no conserved phenylalanine or tryptophan at its end. It is unclear where the CDR3 begins or ends on the DNA, so no DNA is shown, and the CDR3 is as TCRdb lists it. The V gene is TRBV7-6, the J gene TRBJ2-6; the table gives TRBD1 as D, unverified against the DNA. CDR1 and CDR2 (germline): SGHVS, FNYEAQ. The CDR3 adds up to 14 amino acids, both ends counted. CDR3 loop: CASSLVGSGELLTS.

This rearrangement joins TRBV29-1 to TRBJ1-1; D may be TRBD1 (5 bases). The germline V gene encodes CDR1 SQVTM and CDR2 ANQGSEA. The CDR3 extends over 13 amino acids. Trimming shortened V by 6 bases and J by 7 bases, and 18 bases separated the two germline ends. The CDR3 DNA reads TGCAGCGTATCCGGGCAGGGCGTGGGTGAAGCTTTCTTT. It specifies CSVSGQGVGEAFF.

This clonotype has at least ten counts. The chain combines TRBV15 with TRBJ1-6; TRBD1 is a possible D gene (5 bases). V lost 5 bases to trimming and J lost 5 bases, with 13 bases between them. The CDR3 runs 15 residues. The V gene's germline CDR1 is LNHNV and CDR2 YYDKDF (reference sequence). DNA of the CDR3: TGTGCCACCAGCCCCCGGGAGGGGAATAATTCACCCCTCCACTTT. Its translation: CATSPREGNNSPLHF.

This chain joins TRBV12-3 or TRBV12-4 and TRBJ2-6, with 7 bases fitting TRBD1. The V gene end was trimmed by 5 bases and the J gene end by 4 bases; junction bases not matched to a gene: 2. This CDR3 is 14 amino acids long. Here the CDR3 reads CASSTDRGANVLTF. CDR3 DNA: TGTGCCAGCAGTACGGACAGGGGGGCCAACGTCCTGACTTTC.

This chain uses TRBV10-3 with TRBJ1-2; perhaps TRBD1 as D (5 bases). CDR1 and CDR2 (germline): ENHRY, SYGVKD. There are 16 residues in the CDR3. V gave up 3 bases and J gave up 4 bases, with 18 bases separating them. As DNA, the CDR3 is TGTGCCATCAGTGAACCGGGACCGGGGTTCTTCTATGGCTACACCTTC. Translated: CAISEPGPGFFYGYTF.

This clonotype was detected many times. V and J are TRBV28 and TRBJ1-6; D perhaps matches TRBD1 (5 bases). Between the trimmed V and J ends, which lost 5 bases and 6 bases, there was a span of 17 bases. The CDR3 spans 16 residues. Germline CDR1 is MDHEN and CDR2 is SYDVKM. CDR3 in amino acids: CASSPIRRGINSPLHF. CDR3 in DNA: TGTGCCAGCAGTCCCATCAGGCGGGGGATTAATTCACCCCTCCACTTT.